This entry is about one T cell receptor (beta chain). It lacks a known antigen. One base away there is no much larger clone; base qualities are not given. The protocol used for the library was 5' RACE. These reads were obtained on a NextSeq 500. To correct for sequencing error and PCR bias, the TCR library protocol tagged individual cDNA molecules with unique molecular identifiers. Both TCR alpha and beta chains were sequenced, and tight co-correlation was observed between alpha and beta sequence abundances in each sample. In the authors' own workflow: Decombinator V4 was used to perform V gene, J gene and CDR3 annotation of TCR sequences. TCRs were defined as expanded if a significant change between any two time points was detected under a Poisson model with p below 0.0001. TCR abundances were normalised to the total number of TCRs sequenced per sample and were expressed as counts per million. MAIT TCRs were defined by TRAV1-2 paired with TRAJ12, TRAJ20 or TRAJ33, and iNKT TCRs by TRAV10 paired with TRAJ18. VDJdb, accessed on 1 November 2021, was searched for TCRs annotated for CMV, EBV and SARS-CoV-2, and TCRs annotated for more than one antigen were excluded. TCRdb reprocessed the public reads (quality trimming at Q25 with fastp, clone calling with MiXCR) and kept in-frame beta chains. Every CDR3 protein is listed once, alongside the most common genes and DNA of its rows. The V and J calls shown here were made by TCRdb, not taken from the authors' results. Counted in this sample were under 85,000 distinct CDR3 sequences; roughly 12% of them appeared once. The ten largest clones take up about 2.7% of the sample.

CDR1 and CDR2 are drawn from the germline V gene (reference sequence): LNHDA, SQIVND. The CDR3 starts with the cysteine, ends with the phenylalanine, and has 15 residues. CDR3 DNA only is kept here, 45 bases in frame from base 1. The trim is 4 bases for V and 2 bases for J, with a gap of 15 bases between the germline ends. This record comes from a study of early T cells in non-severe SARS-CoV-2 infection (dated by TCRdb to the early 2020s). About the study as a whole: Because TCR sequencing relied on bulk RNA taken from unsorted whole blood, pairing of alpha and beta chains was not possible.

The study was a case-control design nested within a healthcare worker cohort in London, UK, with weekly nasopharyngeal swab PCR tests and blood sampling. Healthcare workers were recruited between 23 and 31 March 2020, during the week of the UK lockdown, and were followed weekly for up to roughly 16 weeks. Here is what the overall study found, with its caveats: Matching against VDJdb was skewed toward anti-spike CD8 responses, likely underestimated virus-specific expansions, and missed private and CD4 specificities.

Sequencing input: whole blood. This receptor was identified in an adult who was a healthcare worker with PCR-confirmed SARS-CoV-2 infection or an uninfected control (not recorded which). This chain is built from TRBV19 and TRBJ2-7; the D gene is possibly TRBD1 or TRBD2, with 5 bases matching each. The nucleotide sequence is TGTGCCAGTAGTAGGTCCCGGGGCCCCGCCTACGAGCAGTACTTC. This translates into CASSRSRGPAYEQYF.